The sequence of this T cell receptor beta chain was determined in a study of control samples from healthy donors and cancer patients (dated by TCRdb to 2018 to 2020). CDR1 SEHNR and CDR2 FQNEAQ were looked up in the germline V gene (reference sequence). The CDR3 holds 14 amino acids from the cysteine to the phenylalanine. CDR3 DNA only is kept here, 42 bases in frame from base 1. V loses 0 bases of germline sequence and J loses 8 bases, and the interval between the two ends is 8 bases. The library was generated by the immunoSEQ multiplex PCR assay. TCRdb limited this immuneACCESS table to in-frame rearrangements with V and J called. A share of clones is missing; checked studies link under half to unresolved V genes, and the rest is unexplained. For this sample the table gives around 100,000 clones, of which about 92% were detected only once. The ten most abundant clones make up less than 2.5% of the sample.

About this clone itself: Its target antigen remains unknown. There are no base qualities to consult, and no much larger clone falls within one base.

The chain links TRBV7-9 with TRBJ1-6, with no D gene named confidently. This TCR came from a woman between 18 and 29 years old in good health. Material for sequencing was blood. The DNA sequence is given as TGTGCCAGCAGCTTAGCGCTCTTGGATTCACCCCTCCACTTT. This codes for CASSLALLDSPLHF.